The T cell receptor (beta chain) under discussion was sequenced for a study of T cell responses to AZD1222 COVID-19 vaccine. Study conclusions and caveats: Dominant at 160-218 and 743-854, vaccine-associated CD4 TCRs also spanned spike. It was only after the peak T cell response that any repertoires were sampled. Epitopes outside B.1.351 and B.1.1.7 mutated regions reportedly drew nearly half of spike TCRs. A rise in Spike-specific TCR breadth and depth followed two AZD1222 doses.

Data came from immunoSEQ multiplex PCR; TCRdb stores just in-frame clones and leaves some out. The repertoire includes approximately 190,000 clones, roughly 91% of them detected once, and over 0.75% sits in the top ten. As regards this clone: What it recognizes is unknown.

The CDR3 length is 16 residues. With V trimmed by 4 bases and J by 3 bases, 8 bases remained unmatched. Germline assignment: CDR1 ENHRY and CDR2 SYGVKD. The chain employs TRBV10-3 and TRBJ2-7; TRBD1 agrees at 11 bases. The specimen comprised peripheral blood, sampled on day 0 of AZD1222 vaccination. The source is an adult in good health. This chain's CDR3 is CAISVGTGGSGYEQYF. In DNA, the CDR3 is TGTGCCATCAGTGTGGGGACAGGGGGATCCGGCTACGAGCAGTACTTC.